This section outlines one T cell receptor beta chain sequence together with its context. The antigen remains unidentified. The data are from a study of T cells after posttransplantation cyclophosphamide. Germline values: CDR1 SGHNT, CDR2 YYREEE (reference sequence). Germline trimming cut 4 bases from V and 7 bases from J; bases unmatched to any gene: 4. CDR3 length: 14 amino acids. Cells defined as naive were viable CD3+CD4+ or CD3+CD8+ and CCR7+CD45RA+CD45RO-CD95-CD27+CD28+. On the day of bone marrow donation, the related graft donor provided peripheral blood. TCRdb's table, derived via immunoSEQ multiplex PCR, lists solely in-frame clones and lacks some. The sample holds fewer than 25,000 clones, 97% seen once. Overall study findings and caveats: Recipient CMV seropositivity and CMV reactivation strongly tracked TRB clonality.

The specimen was naive CD4+ T cells sorted from PBMCs. This receptor was obtained from a man between 45 and 60 years old in good health, CMV-negative, and a related stem cell transplant donor. This chain uses TRBV5-4 with TRBJ2-7; 14 nucleotides line up with TRBD2. The CDR3 region has the DNA TGTGCCAGCAGCCGACTAGCGGGAGGGCGGGAGCAGTACTTC. Its translation is CASSRLAGGREQYF. The whole variable domain, filled in from reference TRBV5-4 and TRBJ2-7, reads ETGVTQSPTHLIKTRGQQVTLRCSSQSGHNTVSWYQQALGQGPQFIFQYYREEENGRGNFPPRFSGLQFPNYSSELNVNALELDDSALYLCASSRLAGGREQYFGPGTRLTVT.